This TCR beta chain emerged from a study of control samples from healthy donors and cancer patients. Some clones are missing from TCRdb's copy, which holds only in-frame ones; the method was immunoSEQ multiplex PCR. In the table there are approximately 97,000 clones, around 90% of which are singletons. The material sequenced was blood. The source is a man aged 25-45 years in good health.

The CDR3 reads CASSESGLGRLTNMNTEAFF. CDR3 DNA: TGTGCCAGCAGTGAGAGTGGTCTGGGGCGTTTGACTAACATGAACACTGAAGCTTTCTTT. The chain carries TRBV6-1 and TRBJ1-1; D perhaps matches TRBD1 (5 bases). This CDR3 has 20 residues. Germline assignment: CDR1 MNHNS and CDR2 SASEGT. V was clipped by 3 bases and J by 0 bases, with 26 bases between them.